This TCR beta chain was recorded in a study of early T cells in non-severe SARS-CoV-2 infection. Study-level background: Investigators sequenced bulk RNA drawn from unsorted whole blood, and chains remained unpaired.

This CDR3 is built from 14 residues. Trimming pared 6 bases from V and 7 bases from J, leaving 13 bases between. The germline CDR1 and CDR2 sequences are MDHEN and SYDVKM. Molecules of cDNA were individually given unique molecular identifiers that were attached to them. TCRdb re-called the 5' RACE reads through MiXCR, storing one row per CDR3 protein. This sample has about 71,000 distinct CDR3 sequences, with about an eighth found just once. The TCR originated in an adult who was a healthcare worker with PCR-confirmed SARS-CoV-2 infection or an uninfected control (not recorded which). The specimen comprised whole blood, sampled at baseline. The chain uses TRBV28 and TRBJ1-6; D is undetermined. The CDR3 DNA follows: TGTGCCAGCAGGGCCCAGACTGACAATTCACCCCTCCACTTT. Translating it yields CASRAQTDNSPLHF.